This TCR beta chain derives from a study of T cells after yellow fever vaccination. Production of TCR cDNA was by 5'RACE template switching, which also added a universal primer site and UMIs. TCRdb fed the 5' RACE reads into MiXCR, producing one record per CDR3 protein. The sample comprises hundreds of thousands of distinct CDR3 sequences, 9% to 15% of which are singletons, and approximately 15% rests with the top ten. Per the germline V gene, CDR1 is DFQATT and CDR2 is SNEGSKA (reference sequence). With 7 bases clipped from V and 1 base from J, the junction kept 15 bases outside the gene matches. The CDR3 extends over 16 amino acids.

This clonotype was sampled from a man aged 25-40 years who received the YFV17D yellow fever vaccine. The chain has TRBV20-1 and TRBJ2-5, with TRBD1 matching over 7 bases. The sample was PBMCs, taken on the day of the yellow fever booster vaccination. CDR3 nucleotides: TGCAGTGTGCTATACGCCCCGGGACAGCGCCAAGAGACCCAGTACTTC. It translates to CSVLYAPGQRQETQYF.